The clone carrying this T cell receptor (beta chain) was detected only once. Its antigen is unknown. Generated by immunoSEQ multiplex PCR, the TCRdb table keeps only in-frame clones and is missing some. This table holds more than 150,000 clones, about nine tenths found once. V gave up 3 bases and J gave up 4 bases, with 12 bases separating them. Germline V CDR1 and CDR2: GTSNPN, SVGIG (reference sequence). The CDR3 sequence is 13 residues long. These data belong to a study of T cell responses to AZD1222 COVID-19 vaccine. Study observations and caveats: Spike-specific TCR breadth and depth went up after people got two AZD1222 doses.

The TCR was taken from an adult in good health. Specimen: peripheral blood, collected on day 0 of AZD1222 vaccination. V gene TRBV30 combines with J gene TRBJ1-1, with D possibly matching TRBD1 (6 bases). The CDR3 reads CAWRPTGTTEAFF. CDR3 nucleotides: TGTGCCTGGAGACCCACAGGGACCACTGAAGCTTTCTTT.